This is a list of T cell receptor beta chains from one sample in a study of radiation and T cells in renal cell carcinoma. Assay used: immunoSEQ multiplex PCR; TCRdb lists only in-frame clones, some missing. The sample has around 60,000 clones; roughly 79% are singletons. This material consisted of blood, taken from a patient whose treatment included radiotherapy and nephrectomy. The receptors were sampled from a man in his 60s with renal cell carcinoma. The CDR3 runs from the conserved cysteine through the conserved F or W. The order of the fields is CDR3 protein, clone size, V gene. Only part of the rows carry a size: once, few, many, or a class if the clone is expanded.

CASIKGQKITDTQYF | once | TRBV6-6
CAWTTGGIQETQYF | . | TRBV30
CASREVGGTEAFF | . | TRBV5-1
CASRREEGNSPLHF | . | TRBV7-9
CASSPRSPGSDTEAFF | . | TRBV18
CASVSGGDTQYF | . | TRBV19
CASSPTSGSRTSTDTQYF | few | TRBV14
CASSQDSRVYDYGYTF | . | TRBV4-3
CASSGGRLYQETQYF | . | TRBV5-8
CASSDLSGRDTGELFF | . | TRBV6-1
CASSLDPPDRISGNTIYF | . | TRBV7-8
CASSFMGDEQFF | few | TRBV5-4
CASSETRTSVNEQFF | . | TRBV2
CAISEDSSSNYGYTF | . | TRBV10-3
CASSTRRDHGGYTF | few | TRBV11-3
CASSSGLAGRTYEQYF | . | TRBV11-2
CSDIQGFKGYTF | . | TRBV29-1
CASSQDTSRQAQYF | . | TRBV4-3
CASSVVLARLNEQFF | . | TRBV2
CAWSVQRPSGNTIYF | . | TRBV30
CASRNAGHLNYGYTF | . | TRBV5-5
CASDRTGDFSGNTIYF | . | TRBV19
CASSEDLNEKLFF | . | TRBV6-4
CASSSGVGYRDIQYF | once | TRBV11-2
CASSPSTGLVSSGANVLTF | few | TRBV27
CASSLLTTGLGPNGLGAYEQYF | . | TRBV4-2
CASSSIQGTGYEQFF | . | TRBV7-8
CASVNDYGGEQFF | . | TRBV7-2
CASSVTDRGLVDTQYF | . | TRBV9
CASSNQPYTEAFF | . | TRBV6-5
CASSSGTPWGTDTQYF | few | TRBV19
CASSPPGTGDEQYF | once | TRBV18
CASSIGAQPQHF | . | TRBV19
CAWKGFTDTQYF | . | TRBV30
CASSSWADNTEAFF | . | TRBV19
CASSNAIGELFF | . | TRBV6-1
CSVEARTVKNTEAFF | . | TRBV29-1
CASSLESTDTQYF | . | TRBV5-1
CASSLNRINPYEQYF | . | TRBV7-8
CAWRTGPHNEQFF | . | TRBV30
CASSQLATDTQYF | . | TRBV14
CASSRGGAVYEQYF | . | TRBV5-4
CASSQIGGNTEAFF | . | TRBV14
CASSDREFGEQYF | . | TRBV6-4
CAWQDGAPYEQYF | . | TRBV30
CASSPSLSQGQETQYF | . | TRBV4-1
CASSQTGEYEQYF | . | TRBV19
CASAAGNIQYF | . | TRBV7-2
CASSGDRGVGNTIYF | . | TRBV6-6
CASRDWTGTDTQYF | . | TRBV6-1
CASSFVGSEETQYF | . | TRBV7-2
CASSLTAGELFF | . | TRBV5-1